A selection of T cell receptor beta chains follows, all from one sample in a study of immune cell composition in non-small cell lung cancer. TCRdb's table, derived via immunoSEQ multiplex PCR, lists solely in-frame clones and lacks some. Among roughly 900 clones, around 70% were seen once, and the ten largest hold about 31%. The specimen was non-adjacent lung tissue. Receptors were obtained from a human donor with non-small cell lung cancer. Each CDR3 is given with its conserved first and last residue. A D gene is named only where the DNA matches it firmly. Part of the rows lack a size; the others show once, few, many or a class for expanded clones.

cdr3_length j_call d_call v_call clone_size cdr3_nt cdr3_aa
12 TRBJ2-3 TRBD1 TRBV7-9 NA TGTGCCAGCAGCTCGGGACAGGGTAAGAAGTATTTT CASSSGQGKKYF
14 TRBJ2-5 NA TRBV7-7 NA TGTGCTAGCAGCCTCAACAGGGTCCAAGAGACCCAGTACTTC CASSLNRVQETQYF
15 TRBJ2-5 TRBD1 TRBV7-9 few TGTGCCAGCAGCTTCCGGTCGGACAGGGACGAGACCCAGTACTTC CASSFRSDRDETQYF
16 TRBJ2-3 TRBD2 TRBV28 NA TGTGCCAGCAGTCGACTAGCGGGGCGGGGCACAGATACGCAGTATTTT CASSRLAGRGTDTQYF
14 TRBJ1-5 NA TRBV4-1 NA TGCGCCAGCAGCCAAGATTTAGGACTTCGGGCCCAGCATTTT CASSQDLGLRAQHF
13 TRBJ1-1 NA TRBV27 NA TGTGCCAGCAGGGGTGACATGAACACTGAAGCTTTCTTT CASRGDMNTEAFF
14 TRBJ1-6 TRBD1 TRBV9 NA TGTGCCAGCAGCGCCCGACAGGGAAATTCACCCCTCCACTTT CASSARQGNSPLHF
16 TRBJ2-5 NA TRBV4-1 few TGCGCCAGCAGCCAAGGGGGGGGGCCAGACCAAGAGACCCAGTACTTC CASSQGGGPDQETQYF
11 TRBJ2-1 NA TRBV30 NA TGTGCTCGGAGGTCCTACAATGAGCAGTTCTTC CARRSYNEQFF
13 TRBJ2-5 TRBD2 TRBV9 NA TGTGCCAGCAGTCGGACTAGCGTAGCGGCCCAGTACTTC CASSRTSVAAQYF
13 TRBJ2-1 TRBD2 TRBV30 NA TGTGCCTGGGTGGGAGGGCCTCCGAATGAGCAGTTCTTC CAWVGGPPNEQFF
13 TRBJ2-4 NA TRBV27 few TGTGCCAGCGGTACGGGGGTCCCCCCCATTCAGTACTTC CASGTGVPPIQYF
13 TRBJ2-7 NA TRBV18 NA TGTGCCAGCTTCGGAGCAGGGTCCTACGAGCAGTACTTC CASFGAGSYEQYF
12 TRBJ1-2 NA TRBV12-5 few TGTGCTAGTGGCTACCTAGGCTATGGCTACACCTTC CASGYLGYGYTF
15 TRBJ2-1 TRBD2 TRBV2 NA TGTGCCAGCACTAGCGGGAGAGGAACCGACAATGAGCAGTTCTTC CASTSGRGTDNEQFF
16 TRBJ2-7 TRBD2 TRBV30 NA TGTGCCTGGAGTGGGACTAGCGGGATGATTCTCTACGAGCAGTACTTC CAWSGTSGMILYEQYF
14 TRBJ2-7 TRBD1 TRBV27 NA TGTGCCAGCAGGACCGAGGGACAGGGATACGAGCAGTACTTC CASRTEGQGYEQYF
16 TRBJ2-7 NA TRBV7-8 few TGTGCCAGCAGCATTACGACAGGACCCTCCTCATACGAGCAGTACTTC CASSITTGPSSYEQYF
16 TRBJ2-3 NA TRBV12-5 NA TGTGCTAGTGGTTTGGGTGGGGCGTACAATCCAGATACGCAGTATTTT CASGLGGAYNPDTQYF
15 TRBJ2-5 TRBD1 TRBV6-5 NA TGTGCCAGCAGTTCGACAGGGGGTGGGACAGAGACCCAGTACTTC CASSSTGGGTETQYF
18 TRBJ2-7 TRBD1 TRBV5-4 NA TGTGCCAGCAGCCCCGCCGGGGGAACAGGGGGCTTGTCCTACGAGCAGTACTTC CASSPAGGTGGLSYEQYF
16 TRBJ1-2 TRBD1 TRBV5-1 once TGCGCCAGCAGCGTTGGATCGGACAGGGTATTGGGGGGCTACACCTTC CASSVGSDRVLGGYTF
15 TRBJ2-1 NA TRBV7-3 NA TGTGCCAGCAGCTCCGGGGTTGTGGGTTACAATGAGCAGTTCTTC CASSSGVVGYNEQFF
15 TRBJ1-1 NA TRBV5-1 NA TGCGCCAGCAGTAGAGCTCCTGGCGGAGACACTGAAGCTTTCTTT CASSRAPGGDTEAFF